A single sample is the source of the 25 T cell receptor beta chains below, sequenced in a study of blood T cell repertoires in COVID-19. Sequencing was performed with immunoSEQ multiplex PCR; in TCRdb, only in-frame clones are kept and a portion is missing. Altogether 150,000 to 200,000 clones are present, around 84% being singletons, with the ten largest covering around a fifth. The material sequenced was peripheral blood. Source of these receptors: a woman of 80 years or more with acute or convalescent COVID-19.

In this sample, this clone turned up a few times. The chain employs TRBV4-3 and TRBJ1-2; 7 bases agree with TRBD1. Unmatched junction bases numbered 9, after V lost 0 bases and J lost 5 bases. The length of the CDR3 is 16 residues. Per germline, CDR1 LGHNA and CDR2 YSLEER. The CDR3 loop reads CASSQDFNRGIYGYTF. The CDR3 coding sequence is TGCGCCAGCAGCCAAGATTTCAACAGGGGTATTTATGGCTACACCTTC.

The chain carries TRBV28 and TRBJ1-2, with TRBD1 as a possible D gene (6 bases). CDR1 MDHEN and CDR2 SYDVKM come from the germline V gene. The CDR3 contains 12 residues. V lost 5 bases, J lost 3 bases, and 7 bases lay in between. CDR3 coding DNA: TGTGCCAGCAGTGCAGGGGACTATGGCTACACCTTC. Translated: CASSAGDYGYTF.

V gene TRBV7-9 combines with J gene TRBJ2-4; perhaps TRBD2 as D (6 bases). Trimming removed 5 bases from V and 0 bases from J, with 17 bases in between. The germline V gene encodes CDR1 SEHNR and CDR2 FQNEAQ (reference sequence). This CDR3 has 17 residues. This CDR3 reads CASSDPGASLAKNIQYF. CDR3 in DNA: TGTGCCAGCAGCGATCCGGGAGCATCGCTAGCCAAAAACATTCAGTACTTC.

V usage is TRBV19 and J usage is TRBJ2-3; 13 nucleotides match TRBD2. Unmatched junction bases numbered 6, after V lost 5 bases and J lost 4 bases. The length of the CDR3 is 16 residues. Germline V gives CDR1 LNHDA, CDR2 SQIVND (reference sequence). The CDR3 loop is CASSPRLAGGPDTQYF. The CDR3 bases are TGTGCCAGTAGTCCCCGACTAGCGGGAGGCCCAGATACGCAGTATTTT. The variable domain in full, with the rest retrieved from reference TRBV19 and TRBJ2-3, is DGGITQSPKYLFRKEGQNVTLSCEQNLNHDAMYWYRQDPGQGLRLIYYSQIVNDFQKGDIAEGYSVSREKKESFPLTVTSAQKNPTAFYLCASSPRLAGGPDTQYFGPGTRLTVL.

A remark on this clone: This CDR3 is also generated by other DNA sequences in the sample. The gene calls are TRBV7-3 and TRBJ2-1, with 9 positions matching TRBD1. This CDR3 contains 15 residues. V lost 3 bases, J lost 2 bases, and 2 bases stayed unmatched. CDR1 SGHTA and CDR2 FQGTGA come from the germline V gene. CDR3 sequence (DNA): TGTGCCAGCAGCTTCGGACAGGGGCCCTACAATGAGCAGTTCTTC. Encoded protein: CASSFGQGPYNEQFF.

Comments on this clone: The conserved phenylalanine or tryptophan is not found at the CDR3 terminus, so this likely reflects a read error. The genes are TRBV12-3 or TRBV12-4 and TRBJ2-7, with D perhaps TRBD2 (5 bases). V shed 6 bases and J shed 5 bases, with 11 bases lying between them. CDR3 length: 12 residues. The CDR3, as DNA: TGTGCCAGCAGCCCGGGATTGGACGAGCAGTACCTC. Residues: CASSPGLDEQYL.

The chain is built from TRBV10-3 and TRBJ2-7, with a weak D call TRBD2 (5 bases). Trimming stripped 3 bases from V and 2 bases from J, with 11 bases between. There are 14 residues in the CDR3. CDR1 and CDR2 (germline): ENHRY, SYGVKD. CDR3 residues: CAISDAGQPYEQYF. The DNA for the CDR3 is TGTGCCATCAGTGATGCGGGCCAACCCTACGAGCAGTACTTC.

The chain uses TRBV14 and TRBJ2-5; D uncertain. This CDR3 contains 15 residues. Per the germline V gene, CDR1 is SGHDN and CDR2 is FVKESK. V was cut by 1 base and J by 4 bases, with 13 bases left in between. CDR3: CASSQGLQRLETQYF. The CDR3 DNA follows: TGTGCCAGCAGCCAAGGTCTTCAGCGTTTAGAGACCCAGTACTTC.

V and J are TRBV5-6 and TRBJ1-5; D possibly corresponds to TRBD1 (5 bases). The CDR3 has 14 amino acids. Deletions cut 4 bases from V and 0 bases from J, with 8 bases between. Per germline, CDR1 SGHDT and CDR2 YYEEEE. In DNA form, the CDR3 reads TGTGCCAGCAGCAGTACAGGTAGCAATCAGCCCCAGCATTTT. Translated: CASSSTGSNQPQHF.

The chain uses TRBV19 and TRBJ1-5; 9 bases map to TRBD1. The junction had 17 bases not matched to a gene; V was cut back by 7 bases and J by 4 bases. There are 18 residues in the CDR3. In germline, CDR1 is LNHDA, CDR2 SQIVND (reference sequence). DNA of the CDR3: TGTGCCAGTACCCTCATGGGACAGGGTCTCCTGGGAAATCAGCCCCAGCATTTT. This translates into CASTLMGQGLLGNQPQHF.

V and J are TRBV2 and TRBJ2-3; 9 nucleotides line up with TRBD1. Germline values: CDR1 SNHLY, CDR2 FYNNEI. V was clipped by 8 bases and J by 0 bases; unmatched bases: 6. CDR3 length: 15 residues. Here the CDR3 DNA reads TGTGCCAGCGGGGGACAGGGCGGTAGCACAGATACGCAGTATTTT. It codes for CASGGQGGSTDTQYF.

The chain links TRBV7-2 to TRBJ2-3; 8 nucleotides agree with TRBD2. The V and J ends lost 4 bases and 2 bases, in that order; junction bases with no gene match: 8. The CDR3 length is 16 residues. Per germline, CDR1 SGHTA and CDR2 FQGNSA. The CDR3 nucleotides read TGTGCCAGCAGCTCCACTAGCGGACTTTTCACAGATACGCAGTATTTT. This translates into CASSSTSGLFTDTQYF. The full variable domain, with the rest looked up from reference TRBV7-2 and TRBJ2-3, is GAGVSQSPSNKVTEKGKDVELRCDPISGHTALYWYRQSLGQGLEFLIYFQGNSAPDKSGLPSDRFSAERTGGSVSTLTIQRTQQEDSAVYLCASSSTSGLFTDTQYFGPGTRLTVL.

This clone was observed at least ten times. This sequence joins TRBV6-2 or TRBV6-3 and TRBJ2-7; tentatively, D is TRBD2 (6 bases). CDR3 size: 14 residues. V was cut by 2 bases and J by 1 base, with 9 bases left in between. Germline CDR1 reads MNHEY; CDR2 reads SVGEGT. DNA of the CDR3: TGTGCCAGCAGTTACAGGAGGGGTTCCTACGAGCAGTACTTC. It specifies CASSYRRGSYEQYF.

In DNA form, the CDR3 reads TGTGCCAGCAGCCTGCCCGGGGGTGAGCAGTTCTTC. Residues: CASSLPGGEQFF. V gene TRBV3-1 (or the pseudogene TRBV3-2) combines with J gene TRBJ2-1, with D perhaps TRBD2 (6 bases). With 4 bases removed from V and 9 bases from J, the gap between germline ends came to 10 bases. Germline V CDR1 and CDR2: LGHDT, YNNKEL (reference sequence). CDR3 length: 12 amino acids.

The chain has TRBV14 and TRBJ1-1; D gene unclear. Germline assignment: CDR1 SGHDN and CDR2 FVKESK. The CDR3 is made up of 13 amino acids. V lost 1 base and J lost 5, with 8 bases in between. CDR3 amino acids: CASSQVGRTEAFF. Written as DNA, the CDR3 is TGTGCCAGCAGCCAAGTCGGGAGGACTGAAGCTTTCTTT.

This clone was seen repeatedly, ten times or more. At the DNA level, this CDR3 is encoded by other sequences in the same sample as well. CDR3 bases: TGTGCCAGCAGCCAAGATCTAGCGGGCTCCTACAATGAGCAGTTCTTC. It codes for CASSQDLAGSYNEQFF. The J gene is TRBJ2-1, the V gene TRBV4-2; TRBD2 matches at 8 bases. Germline CDR1 and CDR2: LGHNA and YNFKEQ. The CDR3 has 16 amino acids. V trimming: 0 bases; J trimming: 0 bases; junction bases outside the gene matches: 1.

The gene calls are TRBV5-1 and TRBJ2-3; tentatively, D is TRBD1 (6 bases). CDR1 is SGHRS and CDR2 is YFSETQ in the germline V gene. This CDR3 contains 15 residues. Trimming pared 0 bases from V and 6 bases from J, leaving 14 bases between. CDR3: CASSLVQGKSDTQYF. CDR3 coding DNA: TGCGCCAGCAGCTTGGTTCAGGGGAAATCGGATACGCAGTATTTT. Full variable domain (missing parts from reference TRBV5-1 and TRBJ2-3): KAGVTQTPRYLIKTRGQQVTLSCSPISGHRSVSWYQQTPGQGLQFLFEYFSETQRNKGNFPGRFSGRQFSNSRSEMNVSTLELGDSALYLCASSLVQGKSDTQYFGPGTRLTVL.

Remarks on this clone: The DNA is left out, because the CDR3 cannot be placed on it with certainty; the CDR3 is given as TCRdb lists it. The chain uses TRBV28 and TRBJ2-1; TRBD2 was called by the table and not checked on the DNA. The CDR3 has 13 residues if both end residues are counted. CDR1 and CDR2 from the germline V gene are MDHEN and SYDVKM. This chain's CDR3 is CASSSSGGHEQFF.

The CDR3 DNA reads as TGCAGCGTTTTCGGGACTAGCGGGAGAGTTTACGAGCAGTACTTC. This gives the protein CSVFGTSGRVYEQYF. J is TRBJ2-7 and V is TRBV29-1; the match to TRBD2 covers 14 bases. The CDR3 has 15 amino acids. CDR1 and CDR2 (germline): SQVTM, ANQGSEA. The V and J ends lost 5 bases and 4 bases, in that order; junction bases with no gene match: 7.

In this sample, this clone turned up once. The V call is TRBV27, the J call TRBJ2-1; 10 positions agree with TRBD2. The length of the CDR3 is 15 residues. Germline loops: CDR1 MNHEY, CDR2 SMNVEV (reference sequence). J was trimmed by 2 bases and V by 2 bases; bases with no gene match: 0. The CDR3 spells CASSLTSGTYNEQFF. For the CDR3, the DNA is TGTGCCAGCAGTTTAACTAGCGGGACCTACAATGAGCAGTTCTTC.

The rearrangement joins TRBV6-2 or TRBV6-3 to TRBJ2-2; perhaps TRBD1 as D (6 bases). CDR3 length equals 18 residues. Trimming pared 7 bases from V and 2 bases from J, leaving 23 bases between. The V gene's germline CDR1 is MNHEY and CDR2 SVGEGT. The CDR3 bases are TGTGCCAGCACCCCTCTTCCCCCCGGGACAAAAAACACCGGGGAGCTGTTTTTT. As protein: CASTPLPPGTKNTGELFF.

The chain combines TRBV5-4 with TRBJ2-3; TRBD2 matches at 12 bases. Germline trimming cut 1 base from V and 4 bases from J; bases unmatched to any gene: 1. This CDR3 comprises 15 residues. Germline-derived CDR1 and CDR2 are SGHNT and YYREEE (reference sequence). The CDR3 nucleotides are TGTGCCAGCAGCTTGACTAGCGGGGGGCCAGATACGCAGTATTTT. Translating it yields CASSLTSGGPDTQYF. Complete variable domain (other parts from reference TRBV5-4 and TRBJ2-3): ETGVTQSPTHLIKTRGQQVTLRCSSQSGHNTVSWYQQALGQGPQFIFQYYREEENGRGNFPPRFSGLQFPNYSSELNVNALELDDSALYLCASSLTSGGPDTQYFGPGTRLTVL.

The chain is built from TRBV21-1 and TRBJ2-5; no check of the table's D call, TRBD1, against the DNA was made. TRBV21-1 is a documented pseudogene. The CDR3 loop spans 16 amino acids. This CDR3 reads CASSRGRGPLQETQYF. CDR3 in DNA: TGTGCCAGCAGCAGGGGGCGAGGGCCCCTCCAAGAGACCCAGTACTTC.

CDR3 sequence reads: CASSLSAGPQETQYF. The CDR3 DNA is TGCGCCAGCAGCCTATCAGCGGGCCCCCAAGAGACCCAGTACTTC. The chain carries TRBV5-1 and TRBJ2-5, with D possibly matching TRBD2 (6 bases). This CDR3 contains 15 residues. With 4 bases removed from V and 1 base from J, the gap between germline ends came to 14 bases. Germline V CDR1 and CDR2: SGHRS, YFSETQ.

The V call is TRBV3-1 (or the pseudogene TRBV3-2), the J call TRBJ2-4; perhaps TRBD2 as D (6 bases). The ends were cut back, 4 bases at V and 2 bases at J, with 12 bases in the middle. Germline values: CDR1 LGHDT, CDR2 YNNKEL (reference sequence). CDR3 length: 15 amino acids. CDR3 bases: TGTGCCAGCAGCCGGAGGGGTGGTCCCAAAAACATTCAGTACTTC. Translation: CASSRRGGPKNIQYF.